This entry lists 25 T cell receptor beta chains sequenced from one sample in a study of shared clonotypes between healthy human individuals. The repertoire was sequenced with immunoSEQ multiplex PCR; TCRdb's copy has only in-frame clones and lacks some. The data show fewer than 2.5 million clones, 80% to 95% seen once. Sequencing input: naive CD4+ T cells from PBMCs. The subset was: CD45RA+ positively selected. The receptors derive from a man aged 18-30 years in good health. Some clones in this sample may be carry-over from other donors' samples.

In this sample, this clone turned up once. The V call is TRBV5-6, the J call TRBJ1-4; possible D gene TRBD1, 5 bases. This CDR3 is 16 amino acids long. Trimming pared 0 bases from V and 4 bases from J, leaving 13 bases between. The germline V gene encodes CDR1 SGHDT and CDR2 YYEEEE. Here the CDR3 reads CASSLAGAGFNEKLFF. CDR3 sequence (DNA): TGTGCCAGCAGCTTGGCTGGGGCCGGATTTAATGAAAAACTGTTTTTT.

The chain joins TRBV7-2 to TRBJ2-7; tentative D call: TRBD2 (8 bases). This CDR3 is built from 15 residues. V was pared by 1 base and J by 3 bases, with 13 bases between. Germline values: CDR1 SGHTA, CDR2 FQGNSA. CDR3 sequence: CASSLDGRGHYEQYF. The CDR3, as DNA: TGTGCCAGCAGCTTAGACGGGAGGGGGCACTACGAGCAGTACTTC.

About this clone itself: Other DNA sequences in the sample encode the same CDR3. V and J are TRBV28 and TRBJ2-3; maybe TRBD2 (6 bases). The CDR3 sequence is 13 residues long. The germline V gene has CDR1 MDHEN and CDR2 SYDVKM. V was cut by 11 bases and J by 0 bases, with 12 bases left in between. The CDR3 loop reads CASGGPSTDTQYF. The CDR3 DNA is TGTGCCTCCGGGGGACCTAGCACAGATACGCAGTATTTT.

This chain uses TRBV9 with TRBJ2-1; 9 bases agree with TRBD2. Germline values: CDR1 SGDLS, CDR2 YYNGEE. V lost 6 bases and J lost 6; bases outside the gene matches: 4. This CDR3 spans 13 amino acids. CDR3 sequence: CASTEAGGNEQFF. For the CDR3, the DNA is TGTGCCAGCACCGAAGCGGGAGGCAATGAGCAGTTCTTC. Based on the CDR3 plus reference TRBV9 and TRBJ2-1, the full variable domain is DSGVTQTPKHLITATGQRVTLRCSPRSGDLSVYWYQQSLDQGLQFLIQYYNGEERAKGNILERFSAQQFPDLHSELNLSSLELGDSALYFCASTEAGGNEQFFGPGTRLTVL.

V is TRBV2 and J is TRBJ2-5; D not certain. CDR3 size: 15 residues. The germline V gene encodes CDR1 SNHLY and CDR2 FYNNEI. Trimming shortened V by 4 bases and J by 5 bases, and 17 bases separated the two germline ends. The CDR3 DNA reads TGTGCCAGCAGTGCCGCCTTGGGCGCGGAGGAGACCCAGTACTTC. Translation gives CASSAALGAEETQYF.

The chain employs TRBV18 and TRBJ2-7; 8 bases line up with TRBD2. J lost 5 bases, V lost 3 bases, and 9 bases had no gene match. This CDR3 has 15 amino acids. The germline gives CDR1 KGHSH, CDR2 LQKENI. The CDR3 DNA reads TGTGCCAGCTCACCCACCAGCGGGAGTCCCAACGAGCAGTACTTC. Translation: CASSPTSGSPNEQYF.

The gene calls are TRBV5-1 and TRBJ2-5, with 10 positions matching TRBD2. Trimming at V came to 5 bases and at J to 4 bases, leaving 8 bases not matched to a gene. The length of the CDR3 is 15 residues. CDR1 SGHRS and CDR2 YFSETQ come from the germline V gene. CDR3 bases: TGCGCCAGCAGGGTACTAGCGGGGACGCCAGAGACCCAGTACTTC. It yields the protein CASRVLAGTPETQYF.

The chain carries TRBV30 and TRBJ2-1, with unresolved D. The V end was cut by 3 bases, the J end by 3 bases, with 12 bases between. There are 14 residues in the CDR3. Germline assignment: CDR1 GTSNPN and CDR2 SVGIG (reference sequence). CDR3 bases: TGTGCCTGGAGAGTGCGGTCCTTCTACAATGAGCAGTTCTTC. Amino acid sequence: CAWRVRSFYNEQFF.

The rearrangement uses TRBV7-8 and TRBJ1-1; D perhaps matches TRBD1 (6 bases). V dropped 5 bases and J dropped 4 bases, with 14 bases sitting between them. Germline V lookup: CDR1 SGHVS, CDR2 FQNEAQ. The CDR3 runs 14 residues. The CDR3 reads CASSGQGFGTEAFF. CDR3 sequence (DNA): TGTGCCAGCAGCGGCCAGGGGTTCGGCACTGAAGCTTTCTTT.

This clone appeared once. The chain links TRBV11-2 to TRBJ1-1, with a possible D match to TRBD1 (5 bases). CDR1 is SGHAT, CDR2 FQNNGV, per germline. Trimming cost V 3 bases and J 4 bases, with 15 bases left between them. The CDR3 runs to 15 residues. The CDR3 region has the DNA TGTGCCAGCAGCTTGCGACAGACCGCTGGCACTGAAGCTTTCTTT. Protein sequence: CASSLRQTAGTEAFF.

Remarks on this clone: The identical CDR3 is also encoded by other nucleotide sequences in the sample. The chain employs TRBV7-9 and TRBJ2-7; no clear D. Germline V gives CDR1 SEHNR, CDR2 FQNEAQ (reference sequence). V lost 5 bases and J lost 1, with 6 bases in between. The CDR3 extends over 12 amino acids. CDR3 bases: TGTGCCAGCAGCGCAGCGTCCTACGAGCAGTACTTC. As protein: CASSAASYEQYF.

This clone showed up just once. The chain has TRBV19 and TRBJ2-5, with D tentatively TRBD2 (7 bases). CDR3 size: 16 residues. The germline V and J ends were trimmed by 6 bases and 2 bases, with 19 bases remaining between them. CDR1 LNHDA and CDR2 SQIVND come from the germline V gene (reference sequence). CDR3 coding DNA: TGTGCCAGTAGCAGATTCGGACGGGGGGCACAAGAGACCCAGTACTTC. This encodes CASSRFGRGAQETQYF.

The V call is TRBV10-3, the J call TRBJ2-1, with 7 bases that match TRBD1. Germline CDR1 and CDR2: ENHRY and SYGVKD. Losses at the gene ends were 7 bases for V and 0 bases for J; bases not matched to a gene: 6. The CDR3 sequence is 15 residues long. CDR3 protein: CAIKDSGGSYNEQFF. The CDR3 nucleotides are TGTGCCATCAAAGACTCAGGGGGCTCCTACAATGAGCAGTTCTTC.

V gene TRBV10-3 combines with J gene TRBJ2-7, with 10 bases fitting TRBD1. CDR1 ENHRY and CDR2 SYGVKD come from the germline V gene. This CDR3 is built from 17 residues. V lost 2 bases to trimming and J lost 0 bases; unmatched junction nucleotides: 7. In nucleotides, the CDR3 is TGTGCCATCAGTGAGGGCCGTCGGGACAGGGGCTCCTACGAGCAGTACTTC. It specifies CAISEGRRDRGSYEQYF.

The gene calls are TRBV6-5 and TRBJ1-5; D is uncertain. The CDR3 length is 15 residues. Germline V CDR1 and CDR2: MNHEY, SVGAGI. Trimming took 6 bases from V and 0 from J, leaving 12 bases between them. Here the CDR3 DNA reads TGTGCCAGCAGCCCCTGGGCTCGTAGCAATCAGCCCCAGCATTTT. Protein sequence: CASSPWARSNQPQHF.

The chain joins TRBV4-1 to TRBJ1-2; 9 nucleotides match TRBD1. The V and J ends lost 3 bases and 4 bases, in that order; junction bases with no gene match: 15. Germline V gene sequence: CDR1 MGHRA, CDR2 YSYEKL. CDR3 length equals 18 residues. The CDR3 loop is CASSHGVQWDRVSYGYTF. The CDR3 nucleotides are TGCGCCAGCAGCCATGGCGTCCAGTGGGACAGGGTAAGCTATGGCTACACCTTC.

V usage is TRBV5-1 and J usage is TRBJ2-5; the D gene is possibly TRBD2 (7 bases). Between the trimmed V and J ends, which lost 2 bases and 2 bases, there was a span of 13 bases. This CDR3 is built from 15 residues. Germline lookup yields CDR1 SGHRS and CDR2 YFSETQ. CDR3 loop: CASSFGGGGQETQYF. In nucleotides, the CDR3 is TGCGCCAGCAGCTTCGGGGGAGGGGGTCAAGAGACCCAGTACTTC.

The V gene is TRBV7-2, the J gene TRBJ2-2; D remains ambiguous. The V gene's germline CDR1 is SGHTA and CDR2 FQGNSA. The germline V and J ends were trimmed by 7 bases and 10 bases, with 19 bases remaining between them. This CDR3 is built from 14 residues. CDR3 loop: CASMPSGFLAELFF. In DNA form, the CDR3 reads TGTGCCAGCATGCCCAGTGGATTTTTGGCGGAGCTGTTTTTT.

The gene calls are TRBV18 and TRBJ2-2, with 9 bases aligning to TRBD1. The V and J ends lost 0 bases and 4 bases, in that order; junction bases with no gene match: 3. The CDR3 length is 16 residues. The germline V gene encodes CDR1 KGHSH and CDR2 LQKENI. The CDR3 reads CASSPPGQGITGELFF. The CDR3 region has the DNA TGTGCCAGCTCACCACCCGGACAGGGGATCACCGGGGAGCTGTTTTTT.

The V call is TRBV6-5, the J call TRBJ1-2; no definite D call. Deletions cut 6 bases from V and 4 bases from J, with 15 bases between. Germline-derived CDR1 and CDR2 are MNHEY and SVGAGI. CDR3 size: 14 residues. This CDR3 is CASSPGSRSYGYTF. CDR3 in DNA: TGTGCCAGCAGCCCTGGATCGCGGTCCTATGGCTACACCTTC.

This clone occurred once. This chain connects TRBV25-1 to TRBJ2-2; 8 bases map to TRBD1. The CDR3 loop spans 15 amino acids. Germline V gene lookup returns CDR1 MGHDK and CDR2 SYGVNS. This chain's CDR3 is CASGWTGSAGRELFF. CDR3 sequence (DNA): TGTGCTTCCGGGTGGACAGGGTCCGCGGGCAGGGAGCTGTTTTTT.

The genes are TRBV18 and TRBJ2-7; possible D gene TRBD1, 6 bases. V was trimmed by 3 bases and J by 4 bases, leaving 16 bases between them. The CDR3 runs 15 residues. CDR1 KGHSH and CDR2 LQKENI come from the germline V gene. CDR3 amino acids: CASSPNQGWRYEQYF. In DNA form, the CDR3 reads TGTGCCAGCTCACCCAACCAGGGGTGGCGGTACGAGCAGTACTTC.

J is TRBJ2-1 and V is TRBV7-9; 9 positions agree with TRBD1. CDR3 length: 16 residues. The ends lost 5 bases at V and 9 bases at J; junction bases unmatched: 14. CDR1 and CDR2 from the germline V gene are SEHNR and FQNEAQ (reference sequence). DNA for the CDR3: TGTGCCAGCAGCCAACTCCCGGGACAGGGTAATAGTGAGCAGTTCTTC. The encoded protein is CASSQLPGQGNSEQFF.

This chain joins TRBV4-2 and TRBJ2-7; unclear D gene. Germline V gene lookup returns CDR1 LGHNA and CDR2 YNFKEQ. The CDR3 covers 16 residues. Trimming stripped 2 bases from V and 2 bases from J, with 16 bases between. CDR3 amino acids: CASSQQQQAPTYEQYF. The CDR3 DNA sequence: TGTGCCAGCAGCCAACAACAGCAGGCTCCTACCTACGAGCAGTACTTC.

The chain links TRBV14 to TRBJ2-7, with D perhaps TRBD1 (6 bases). Looked up from germline, CDR1 is SGHDN and CDR2 is FVKESK. This CDR3 is built from 15 residues. V lost 1 base and J lost 2, with 12 bases in between. The CDR3 DNA reads as TGTGCCAGCAGCCAAGGTCCGGACAGAGCCTACGAGCAGTACTTC. It yields the protein CASSQGPDRAYEQYF.